This TCR beta chain comes out of a study of T cell repertoires in cytomegalovirus infection. Study as a whole: TCR beta signatures that were public indicated CMV infection and matching HLA type.

A single record per CDR3 protein comes from TCRdb applying MiXCR to the reads. The top ten hold approximately 14% of the sample, which has about 770,000 distinct CDR3 sequences, about 27% seen once. Whole-study findings and limits: CMV carriers having the relevant HLA were flagged by cumulative public TCR beta family frequency.

Concerning this clonotype: Its antigen is not identified.

Trimming removed 4 bases from V and 5 bases from J, with 9 bases in between. Germline values: CDR1 LNHNV, CDR2 YYDKDF (reference sequence). This CDR3 has 13 residues. The receptor's source is a human donor in good health (CMV status not recorded). Some clones in this sample may be carry-over from other donors' samples. Sequenced here: cultured CD8+ T cells from PBMCs, sampled from culture after CMV antigen stimulation. The chain couples TRBV15 to TRBJ2-1; tentatively, D is TRBD1 (5 bases). CDR3 in amino acids: CATSTETDNEQFF. The CDR3 DNA is TGTGCCACCAGCACGGAGACAGACAATGAGCAGTTCTTC.